Below, 23 T cell receptor beta chains from the same sample are listed, as sequenced in a study of T cell clonality in common variable immunodeficiency. Assay used: immunoSEQ multiplex PCR; TCRdb lists only in-frame clones, some missing. The sample has tens of thousands of clones, none seen only once. Sequenced input: peripheral blood mononuclear cells. All receptors derive from a person aged 18 to 70 in good health.

This clone was observed many times. The CDR3 extends 3 residues past the end of the read, so its final part is completed from the germline J gene. The V and J genes are TRBV10-3 and TRBJ2-1, with a possible D match to TRBD2 (6 bases). Germline V gene data show CDR1 as ENHRY and CDR2 as SYGVKD. V was shortened by 4 bases and J by 5 bases, with 15 bases between the two germline ends. The CDR3 contains 15 residues. The CDR3 DNA, read in part, is TGTGCCATCAGTGGAGGGGCGGGGACGGACAATGAG. Its protein product is CAISGGAGTDNE. The complete CDR3 sequence is CAISGGAGTDNEQFF.

This clone was recorded at least ten times. The sequenced part of the CDR3 DNA is TGTGCCAGCAGCCCGAGCGGGAGCACAGATACG. Encoded protein: CASSPSGSTDT. In full, the CDR3 is CASSPSGSTDTQYF. The V gene is TRBV7-7, the J gene TRBJ2-3, with a possible D match to TRBD2 (6 bases). The read terminates 3 residues before the CDR3 end, so the remaining end is supplied by the germline J gene. CDR3 length equals 14 residues. The ends were cut back, 5 bases at V and 0 bases at J, with 9 bases in the middle. The germline V gene has CDR1 SSHAT and CDR2 FNYEAQ (reference sequence). The whole variable domain, remainder taken from reference TRBV7-7 and TRBJ2-3, is GAGVSQSPRYKVTKRGQDVTLRCDPISSHATLYWYQQALGQGPEFLTYFNYEAQPDKSGLPSDRFSAERPEGSISTLTIQRTEQRDSAMYRCASSPSGSTDTQYFGPGTRLTVL.

This clone has at least ten counts. The CDR3 end is not reached by the read, which stops 3 residues before it; the germline J gene fills it in. This chain uses TRBV19 with TRBJ2-2; a possible D gene is TRBD1 (5 bases). CDR1 LNHDA and CDR2 SQIVND come from the germline V gene (reference sequence). Trimming took 5 bases from V and 1 from J, leaving 14 bases between them. The CDR3 is 16 residues long. The part of the CDR3 DNA that was read is TGTGCCAGTAGTTTTACGACAGAGAAGAACACCGGGGAG. Amino acid sequence: CASSFTTEKNTGE. The full CDR3 protein is CASSFTTEKNTGELFF. Variable domain in full (rest from reference TRBV19 and TRBJ2-2): DGGITQSPKYLFRKEGQNVTLSCEQNLNHDAMYWYRQDPGQGLRLIYYSQIVNDFQKGDIAEGYSVSREKKESFPLTVTSAQKNPTAFYLCASSFTTEKNTGELFFGEGSRLTVL.

Notes on this clone: The read ends 3 residues before the CDR3 terminus; that terminus is restored from the germline J gene. This chain uses TRBV7-9 with TRBJ1-2; a weak D match, TRBD1 (6 bases). Germline V gene sequence: CDR1 SEHNR, CDR2 FQNEAQ (reference sequence). CDR3 length: 13 amino acids. CDR3 sequence reads: CASSSPDSHDYTF. The part of the CDR3 DNA that was read is TGTGCCAGCAGCTCCCCGGACAGCCACGAC.

This clone was picked up many times. The read falls 3 residues short of the CDR3 end, and the missing part is taken from the germline J gene. The chain couples TRBV2 to TRBJ1-3; D gene unclear. The germline V gene encodes CDR1 SNHLY and CDR2 FYNNEI. This CDR3 region has 15 residues. The V end was cut by 8 bases, the J end by 0 bases, with 14 bases between. CDR3 DNA, as far as it was read: TGTGCCAGCCGAGGGTGGCATAGCTCTGGAAACACC. This encodes CASRGWHSSGNT. The whole CDR3 is CASRGWHSSGNTIYF.

This clone was counted many times. The observed sequence ends 3 residues before the CDR3 terminus, with the missing tail filled in from the germline J gene. V gene TRBV20-1 combines with J gene TRBJ1-1; 8 bases are a match to TRBD1. There are 13 residues in the CDR3. CDR1 DFQATT and CDR2 SNEGSKA come from the germline V gene (reference sequence). Here the CDR3 reads CSPSQTGVTEAFF. CDR3 DNA (partial): TGCAGCCCCAGCCAGACAGGGGTCACTGAA.

In this sample, this clone turned up many times. The read finishes 3 residues shy of the CDR3 end, and the germline J gene is used to complete it. This chain connects TRBV10-3 to TRBJ2-3; a possible D gene is TRBD2 (5 bases). In germline, CDR1 is ENHRY, CDR2 SYGVKD. The CDR3 has 14 amino acids. Incomplete CDR3 DNA: TGTGCCATCAGTGAGGGTAGGGTCGGGGAGACG. Its translation: CAISEGRVGET. The entire CDR3 sequence reads CAISEGRVGETQYF.

Comment on this clone: The sequence runs out 3 residues before the end of the CDR3; the remainder is reconstructed from the germline J gene. The chain joins TRBV7-9 to TRBJ1-2; D is possibly TRBD1 (6 bases). This CDR3 has 15 residues. Germline V lookup: CDR1 SEHNR, CDR2 FQNEAQ (reference sequence). The CDR3 region is CASSLVSGHSYDYTF. CDR3 DNA (partial): TGTGCCAGCAGCTTAGTCTCGGGACACTCCTACGAC.

This clone was found many times. From the germline J gene comes the end of the CDR3, since the read stops 3 residues before it. V gene TRBV15 combines with J gene TRBJ2-5; weak D call: TRBD1 (6 bases). CDR1 and CDR2 from the germline V gene are LNHNV and YYDKDF (reference sequence). CDR3 size: 19 residues. V lost 2 bases to trimming and J lost 0 bases, with 22 bases between them. The CDR3 sequence is CATSRPPWMTGTHQETQYF. CDR3 DNA, as far as it was read: TGTGCCACCAGCAGACCCCCTTGGATGACGGGGACACACCAAGAGACC.

This clone was seen at least ten times. Read data end 3 residues before the CDR3 end; the end is taken from the germline J gene. This sequence joins TRBV12-5 and TRBJ2-7; 10 positions agree with TRBD2. The CDR3 loop spans 14 amino acids. CDR1 is LGHNT and CDR2 is FRNRAP in the germline V gene. Trimming cost V 4 bases and J 0 bases; bases outside gene matches: 0. The chain's CDR3 is CASGWTSGSYEQYF. The CDR3 bases that were read are TGTGCTAGTGGTTGGACTAGCGGCTCCTACGAG.

This clone appeared many times. The CDR3 end falls 3 residues outside the read, so it is completed with the germline J gene. This sequence joins TRBV20-1 and TRBJ2-7, with a weak D call TRBD1 (6 bases). The CDR3 loop spans 11 amino acids. Germline CDR1 and CDR2: DFQATT and SNEGSKA (reference sequence). V lost 3 bases to trimming and J lost 6 bases, with 9 bases between them. The CDR3 region is CSARGAGEQYF. The DNA read from the CDR3 is TGCAGTGCTAGGGGGGCGGGCGAG.

This clone came up many times. This likely stems from a read error, as it lies one base from a far larger clone. The sequence runs out 3 residues before the end of the CDR3; the remainder is reconstructed from the germline J gene. The V call is TRBV6-4, the J call TRBJ2-2; 8 positions match TRBD1. The CDR3 consists of 18 residues. The V gene end was trimmed by 4 bases and the J gene end by 6 bases; junction bases not matched to a gene: 16. Germline CDR1 is MRHNA and CDR2 is SNTAGT. CDR3 in amino acids: CASSGSDSPGGASGELFF. The part of the CDR3 DNA that was read is TGTGCCAGCAGTGGCTCAGATTCGCCAGGGGGCGCGTCCGGGGAG.

In this sample, this clone turned up many times. The CDR3 bases that were read are TGTGCCAGCACCTATAGCGGTTCCTACGAG. Amino acid sequence: CASTYSGSYE. The CDR3 in full is CASTYSGSYEQYF. The chain joins TRBV11-2 to TRBJ2-7, with a weak D call TRBD2 (6 bases). The read is 3 residues too short to cover the CDR3 end, so that end is filled in from the germline J gene. The CDR3 is made up of 13 amino acids. Looked up from germline, CDR1 is SGHAT and CDR2 is FQNNGV. With 7 bases removed from V and 1 base from J, the gap between germline ends came to 11 bases.

This clone was detected many times. With the read ending 3 residues before the CDR3 end, the germline J gene is used to fill in that end. V usage is TRBV6-2 or TRBV6-3 and J usage is TRBJ1-2, with 7 positions matching TRBD1. The CDR3 runs 15 residues. CDR1 MNHEY and CDR2 SVGEGT come from the germline V gene. J lost 6 bases, V lost 4 bases, and 11 bases had no gene match. The DNA read from the CDR3 is TGTGCCAGCAGTTCCCCGGCGACAGGGTTTGATGGC. It yields the protein CASSSPATGFDG. The full-length CDR3 reads as CASSSPATGFDGYTF.

In its sample, this clone was seen many times. The read ends 3 residues before the CDR3 terminus; that terminus is restored from the germline J gene. The genes are TRBV9 and TRBJ2-1; D gene ambiguous. This CDR3 is built from 16 residues. The V gene's germline CDR1 is SGDLS and CDR2 YYNGEE. V lost 6 bases to trimming and J lost 1 base, with 17 bases between them. This chain's CDR3 is CASTEPVLQSYNEQFF. The DNA read from the CDR3 is TGTGCCAGCACCGAGCCGGTGCTCCAATCCTACAATGAG.

Turning to this clone: The read comes to an end 3 residues before the CDR3 does, leaving the germline J gene to fill in the end. V and J are TRBV18 and TRBJ2-4, with D perhaps matching TRBD1 or TRBD2 (5 bases each). CDR3 length: 18 residues. CDR1 is KGHSH and CDR2 is LQKENI in the germline V gene. The CDR3 sequence: CASSPSRETDPQYGGQYF. The CDR3 bases that were read are TGTGCCAGCTCACCATCAAGGGAGACAGACCCCCAGTATGGTGGT.

In its sample, this clone was seen many times. The CDR3 is cut off 3 residues early in the read; its end comes from the germline J gene. The V call is TRBV19, the J call TRBJ2-1, with D perhaps assigned TRBD1 or TRBD2 (5 bases each). The CDR3 loop spans 15 amino acids. CDR1 and CDR2 (germline): LNHDA, SQIVND (reference sequence). V lost 7 bases and J 7 bases, leaving 20 bases between the germline ends. CDR3 sequence reads: CASNLQVRDGNEQFF. The sequenced CDR3 bases are TGTGCCAGTAATTTACAGGTGAGGGATGGGAATGAG.

This clone was observed at least ten times. Read data end 3 residues before the CDR3 end; the end is taken from the germline J gene. The V and J genes are TRBV2 and TRBJ2-2; 7 nucleotides align to TRBD1. Germline lookup yields CDR1 SNHLY and CDR2 FYNNEI. The CDR3 length is 14 residues. The V and J ends lost 1 base and 6 bases, in that order; junction bases with no gene match: 2. The chain's CDR3 is CASSEVRGPGELFF. The sequenced CDR3 bases are TGTGCCAGCAGTGAAGTAAGGGGGCCCGGGGAG.

This clone was seen more than once but under ten times. The read ends 3 residues shy of where the CDR3 ends; the end is completed using the germline J gene. The chain uses TRBV4-2 and TRBJ2-5; D possibly corresponds to TRBD2 (6 bases). Germline V gene sequence: CDR1 LGHNA, CDR2 YNFKEQ. V was pared by 8 bases and J by 0 bases, with 16 bases between. The CDR3 loop spans 15 amino acids. The covered CDR3 bases are TGTGCCAGCGGTAGGGTGGGGGGAGACCAAGAGACC. The encoded protein is CASGRVGGDQET. The CDR3 as a whole reads CASGRVGGDQETQYF.

At least ten counts were recorded for this clone. The read falls 3 residues short of the CDR3 end, and the missing part is taken from the germline J gene. This chain links TRBV2 with TRBJ2-7, with 7 bases fitting TRBD2. Per the germline V gene, CDR1 is SNHLY and CDR2 is FYNNEI. This CDR3 spans 15 amino acids. J gave up 5 bases and V 2 bases, and 9 bases lay outside the gene matches. Incomplete CDR3 DNA: TGTGCCAGCAGTGAAAGGAGCGGGATAATCCACGAG. This sequence encodes CASSERSGIIHE. The whole CDR3 protein reads CASSERSGIIHEQYF. Full variable domain (remainder filled in from reference TRBV2 and TRBJ2-7): EPEVTQTPSHQVTQMGQEVILRCVPISNHLYFYWYRQILGQKVEFLVSFYNNEISEKSEIFDDQFSVERPDGSNFTLKIRSTKLEDSAMYFCASSERSGIIHEQYFGPGTRLTVT.

This clone was found many times. The read comes to an end 3 residues before the CDR3 does, leaving the germline J gene to fill in the end. The chain joins TRBV30 to TRBJ2-2, with 9 bases that match TRBD2. This CDR3 has 16 residues. Trimming took 2 bases from V and 3 from J; bases not matched to a gene: 7. The germline V gene encodes CDR1 GTSNPN and CDR2 SVGIG (reference sequence). The CDR3 sequence: CAWSRLAGWDTGELFF. The part of the CDR3 DNA that was read is TGTGCCTGGAGTCGTCTAGCGGGATGGGACACCGGGGAG.

There are many counts of this clone. The CDR3 end is not reached by the read, which stops 3 residues before it; the germline J gene fills it in. The chain couples TRBV2 to TRBJ2-3; 7 positions agree with TRBD2. The germline V gene encodes CDR1 SNHLY and CDR2 FYNNEI. CDR3 size: 16 residues. With 1 base clipped from V and 4 bases from J, the junction kept 8 bases outside the gene matches. The CDR3 bases that were read are TGTGCCAGCAGTGAAGGAGGACTAGGGCTGGCAGATACG. This sequence encodes CASSEGGLGLADT. In full, the CDR3 is CASSEGGLGLADTQYF.

At least ten counts were recorded for this clone. From the germline J gene comes the end of the CDR3, since the read stops 3 residues before it. The chain combines TRBV7-3 with TRBJ1-1, with D possibly matching TRBD1 (5 bases). Per germline, CDR1 SGHTA and CDR2 FQGTGA. The CDR3 length is 15 residues. Trimming cost V 5 bases and J 5 bases, with 18 bases left between them. The CDR3 sequence: CASSPLSGRGTEAFF. The CDR3 DNA, read in part, is TGTGCCAGCAGCCCCCTGTCGGGGCGGGGTACTGAA.